These T cell receptor beta chains were read from a single sample in a study of blood T cell repertoires in COVID-19. This table comes from immunoSEQ multiplex PCR, and its TCRdb copy is limited to in-frame clones, with some not included. The sample records around 150,000 clones, approximately 86% being singletons. The sequencing input was peripheral blood. The source of these receptors is a man aged 55 to 70 with acute or convalescent COVID-19. The CDR3 runs from the conserved cysteine through the conserved F or W. A D gene is named only where the DNA matches it firmly. Clone size is stated in some rows and not others, as once, few, many or a class when expanded.

V: TRBV19
J: TRBJ1-1
size: once
D: TRBD1
DNA: TGTGCCAGTAGTATCGGACAGGGGAATAAGGCTTTCTTT
CDR3: CASSIGQGNKAFF

V: TRBV28
J: TRBJ1-1
size: -
D: TRBD1
DNA: TGTGCCAGCAGCCCTCATGACAGGGTAAACACTGAAGCTTTCTTT
CDR3: CASSPHDRVNTEAFF

V: TRBV9
J: TRBJ2-7
size: -
D: TRBD2
DNA: TGTGCCAGCAGCGTAGATGGCGGGAGGTTCTCCGAGCAGTACTTC
CDR3: CASSVDGGRFSEQYF

V: TRBV7-2
J: TRBJ1-1
size: -
D: -
DNA: TGTGCCACAACTATTACCGACTTCACTGAAGCTTTCTTT
CDR3: CATTITDFTEAFF

V: TRBV12-3/TRBV12-4
J: TRBJ1-1
size: -
D: -
DNA: TGTGCCAGCAGTTCTTACACTGAAGCTTTCTTT
CDR3: CASSSYTEAFF

V: TRBV6-5
J: TRBJ2-7
size: few
D: -
DNA: TGTGCCAGCAGTTACTCCCTCGGGGTCTTCTCCGAGCAGTACTTC
CDR3: CASSYSLGVFSEQYF

V: TRBV30
J: TRBJ1-4
size: -
D: TRBD1
DNA: TGTGCCTGGAGTGTACGACAGGGACTGTTTTTT
CDR3: CAWSVRQGLFF

V: TRBV3-1/TRBV3-2
J: TRBJ1-3
size: -
D: TRBD1
DNA: TGTGCCAGCAGCCCCCGGGACAGAGGAAACACCATATATTTT
CDR3: CASSPRDRGNTIYF

V: TRBV2
J: TRBJ2-7
size: -
D: -
DNA: TGTGCCAGCAGGTTCATAGCGGAGGGGTTCGAGCAGTACTTC
CDR3: CASRFIAEGFEQYF

V: TRBV2
J: TRBJ1-2
size: few
D: -
DNA: TGTGCCAGCAGTGATAATCAGGCTAACTATGGCTACACCTTC
CDR3: CASSDNQANYGYTF

V: TRBV7-9
J: TRBJ1-3
size: -
D: -
DNA: TGTGCCAGCAGCTTATCGGCGGCGGGAAACACCATATATTTT
CDR3: CASSLSAAGNTIYF

V: TRBV28
J: TRBJ2-7
size: -
D: TRBD1
DNA: TGTGCCAGCAGTTCGGGACAGGGATCTTCCTACGAGCAGTACTTC
CDR3: CASSSGQGSSYEQYF

V: TRBV5-1
J: TRBJ1-3
size: -
D: -
DNA: TGCGCCAGCAGCTTGGCAGGGGCTGGAAACACCATATATTTT
CDR3: CASSLAGAGNTIYF

V: TRBV7-3
J: TRBJ1-2
size: -
D: -
DNA: TGTGCCAGCAGGATGGAGCAAATCATAGCGGATGGCTACACCTTC
CDR3: CASRMEQIIADGYTF

V: TRBV5-8
J: TRBJ1-2
size: -
D: -
DNA: TGTGCCAGCAGCCATGATGACAGCTATGGCTACACCTTC
CDR3: CASSHDDSYGYTF

V: TRBV28
J: TRBJ2-7
size: -
D: -
DNA: TGTGCCAGCAGTCAGACAAAAACCTACGAGCAGTACTTC
CDR3: CASSQTKTYEQYF

V: TRBV5-1
J: TRBJ1-3
size: -
D: TRBD1
DNA: TGCGCCAGCAGCGCCGGGACAGGGACTGGAAACACCATATATTTT
CDR3: CASSAGTGTGNTIYF

V: TRBV14
J: TRBJ1-5
size: -
D: -
DNA: TGTGCCAGCAGCCAGGGTGCCCCAGACAGAAACAATCAGCCCCAGCATTTT
CDR3: CASSQGAPDRNNQPQHF

V: TRBV4-1
J: TRBJ1-3
size: -
D: -
DNA: TGCGCCAGCAGCCAAGATCGGGACTCGAATCATCCTGGCTCTGGAAACACCATATATTTT
CDR3: CASSQDRDSNHPGSGNTIYF

V: TRBV25-1
J: TRBJ2-7
size: -
D: -
DNA: TGTGCCAGCAGTGAATTCAGGCAGGGTGTGACCTACGAGCAGTACTTC
CDR3: CASSEFRQGVTYEQYF

V: TRBV7-9
J: TRBJ1-1
size: once
D: -
DNA: TGTGCCAGCAGCCTCAGTGAGAACACTGAAGCTTTCTTT
CDR3: CASSLSENTEAFF

V: TRBV28
J: TRBJ1-1
size: -
D: -
DNA: TGTGCCAGCGGATCAAAAACAGGGAGGAACACTGAAGCTTTCTTT
CDR3: CASGSKTGRNTEAFF

V: TRBV5-1
J: TRBJ2-1
size: once
D: -
DNA: TGCGCCAGCGGAGAGCAGGGAAATGAGCAGTTCTTC
CDR3: CASGEQGNEQFF

V: TRBV28
J: TRBJ1-1
size: -
D: TRBD1
DNA: TGTGCCAGCAGGTTGACAGGGGCGTTCGGGAACACTGAAGCTTTCTTT
CDR3: CASRLTGAFGNTEAFF

V: TRBV19
J: TRBJ1-1
size: -
D: -
DNA: TGTGCCAGTACCTCCGGCCCAGGCACTGAAGCTTTCTTT
CDR3: CASTSGPGTEAFF

V: TRBV6-5
J: TRBJ1-5
size: few
D: -
DNA: TGTGCCAGCAGCGTAACAGCGGTAGGCAATCAGCCCCAGCATTTT
CDR3: CASSVTAVGNQPQHF

V: TRBV2
J: TRBJ2-5
size: -
D: -
DNA: TGTGCCAGCAGTGTGGGGCCGAGCCATGGGACCCAGTACTTC
CDR3: CASSVGPSHGTQYF

V: TRBV19
J: TRBJ1-5
size: -
D: TRBD1
DNA: TGTGCCAGTAGTATGGACAGGGGGCGCAATCAGCCCCAGCATTTT
CDR3: CASSMDRGRNQPQHF

V: TRBV5-6
J: TRBJ2-7
size: -
D: TRBD2
DNA: TGTGCCAGCAGCTTTCAAGCGGGAGGGCGCGAGCAGTACTTC
CDR3: CASSFQAGGREQYF

V: TRBV15
J: TRBJ1-4
size: -
D: -
DNA: TGTGCCACCAGCAGAGTACAGAATGAAAAACTGTTTTTT
CDR3: CATSRVQNEKLFF

V: TRBV5-4
J: TRBJ1-5
size: -
D: TRBD1
DNA: TGTGCCAGCAGCCCAGACAGGGCTTCCCAGCCCCAGCATTTT
CDR3: CASSPDRASQPQHF

V: TRBV7-9
J: TRBJ2-1
size: -
D: -
DNA: TGTGCCAGCAGCTCTGGACAGACCAATGAGCAGTTCTTC
CDR3: CASSSGQTNEQFF

V: TRBV6-5
J: TRBJ2-2
size: -
D: TRBD1
DNA: TGTGCCAGCACCCCTCGTCAGGGGGCGTTCGGGGAGCTGTTTTTT
CDR3: CASTPRQGAFGELFF

V: TRBV27
J: TRBJ2-7
size: few
D: -
DNA: TGTGCCAGCAGTTCAACGGACAGCCCATACTACGAGCAGTACTTC
CDR3: CASSSTDSPYYEQYF

V: TRBV5-1
J: TRBJ2-5
size: -
D: -
DNA: TGCGCCAGCAGCTTGGTTTGGAATCCCCAGGGAGAGACCCAGTACTTC
CDR3: CASSLVWNPQGETQYF

V: TRBV30
J: TRBJ1-5
size: -
D: TRBD1
DNA: TGTGCCTGGAGTATGGGACAGGGGTATCAGCCCCAGCATTTT
CDR3: CAWSMGQGYQPQHF

V: TRBV7-2
J: TRBJ2-4
size: -
D: TRBD1
DNA: TGTGCCAGCAGCTCAGACAGGGGGAGCATTCAGTACTTC
CDR3: CASSSDRGSIQYF

V: TRBV5-1
J: TRBJ2-2
size: -
D: TRBD2
DNA: TGCGCCAGCAGCCCAAGGGCGGGGGGCGAGGGCACCGGGGAGCTGTTTTTT
CDR3: CASSPRAGGEGTGELFF

V: TRBV5-5
J: TRBJ1-5
size: -
D: TRBD1
DNA: TGTGCCAGCAGCGTGGACAGGAATCAGCCCCAGCATTTT
CDR3: CASSVDRNQPQHF

V: TRBV10-2
J: TRBJ2-3
size: -
D: TRBD2
DNA: TGCGCCACGAGTAGGGGGTTGGTAGCGGGAAGTCGCACAGATACGCAGTATTTT
CDR3: CATSRGLVAGSRTDTQYF

V: TRBV5-1
J: TRBJ2-1
size: -
D: TRBD2
DNA: TGCGCCAGCAGCTCGGGACTAGCGGGAGGGCCGGGAAATGAGCAGTTCTTC
CDR3: CASSSGLAGGPGNEQFF

V: TRBV27
J: TRBJ1-2
size: -
D: -
DNA: TGTGCCAGCAGTACGCTCGAAAGGGGAGGGTATGGCTACACCTTC
CDR3: CASSTLERGGYGYTF